The 23 T cell receptor beta chains listed next were all sequenced from one sample in a study of T cell responses to AZD1222 COVID-19 vaccine. Profiling relied on immunoSEQ multiplex PCR, and the TCRdb table lists in-frame clones only, not all of them. The sample gives 75,000 to 100,000 clones, about 88% of which show up once; 2.5% to 3.5% is in the top ten. Sequenced material: peripheral blood, taken on day 0 of AZD1222 vaccination. The receptor set was obtained from an adult in good health.

V is TRBV7-9 and J is TRBJ1-1; a possible D gene is TRBD1 (6 bases). V shed 5 bases and J shed 6 bases, with 19 bases lying between them. Germline CDR1 SEHNR, CDR2 FQNEAQ (reference sequence). CDR3 length equals 15 residues. CDR3 in amino acids: CASSPRPGEDPEAFF. The CDR3 nucleotides are TGTGCCAGCAGCCCGCGTCCAGGGGAGGACCCTGAAGCTTTCTTT.

V gene TRBV19 combines with J gene TRBJ1-5; the match to TRBD1 covers 7 bases. The CDR3 is 15 residues long. Germline V gene data show CDR1 as LNHDA and CDR2 as SQIVND (reference sequence). The J segment lost 3 bases and the V segment lost 4 bases, leaving 6 bases of the junction unmatched. CDR3 coding DNA: TGTGCCAGTAGTAAGGGGACAGCGTTCAATCAGCCCCAGCATTTT. Translating it yields CASSKGTAFNQPQHF.

This sequence joins TRBV5-6 and TRBJ1-3, with TRBD1 matching 9 bases. Germline lookup yields CDR1 SGHDT and CDR2 YYEEEE. The CDR3 runs 17 residues. Trimming cost V 4 bases and J 0 bases; bases outside gene matches: 8. CDR3 residues: CASSTGTGFFSGNTIYF. The CDR3 DNA is TGTGCCAGCAGCACCGGGACAGGGTTCTTCTCTGGAAACACCATATATTTT.

The rearrangement links TRBV6-5 to TRBJ1-3; no clear D gene. The CDR3 is made up of 15 amino acids. Per the germline V gene, CDR1 is MNHEY and CDR2 is SVGAGI. V lost 2 bases, J lost 1 base, and 9 bases lay in between. The CDR3 protein is CASSYAGSSGNTIYF. The CDR3 nucleotides are TGTGCCAGCAGTTACGCCGGATCTTCTGGAAACACCATATATTTT.

This clone was recorded only once. The chain carries TRBV28 and TRBJ2-1; D not resolved. The V end lost 4 bases, the J end lost 12 bases, and 10 bases lay between the germline ends. The V gene's germline CDR1 is MDHEN and CDR2 SYDVKM. The CDR3 extends over 11 amino acids. CDR3 nucleotide sequence: TGTGCCAGCAGTTCCCCCATAGGGCAGTTCTTC. Protein sequence: CASSSPIGQFF.

The chain recombines TRBV9 with TRBJ2-3, with 7 bases aligning to TRBD1. Germline lookup yields CDR1 SGDLS and CDR2 YYNGEE. This CDR3 region has 17 residues. V dropped 0 bases and J dropped 0; count of bases not matched to a gene: 7. The CDR3 region has the DNA TGTGCCAGCAGCGTAGACAGGGGATTCTTTAGCACAGATACGCAGTATTTT. Encoded protein: CASSVDRGFFSTDTQYF.

V is TRBV7-8 and J is TRBJ1-4; 8 bases map to TRBD1. Germline CDR1 is SGHVS and CDR2 is FQNEAQ. V lost 5 bases, J lost 6 bases, and 5 bases stayed unmatched. The CDR3 length is 14 residues. The chain's CDR3 is CASSPDRGDEKLFF. DNA for the CDR3: TGTGCCAGCAGCCCCGACAGGGGCGATGAAAAACTGTTTTTT.

This chain links TRBV4-3 with TRBJ2-7; D not certain. V lost 1 base, J lost 4 bases, and 17 bases lay in between. Germline V gene sequence: CDR1 LGHNA, CDR2 YSLEER. The CDR3 is 16 amino acids. CDR3 coding DNA: TGCGCCAGCAGCCAAGGCCTGTCTGGGCCCGGTTACGAGCAGTACTTC. Amino acid sequence: CASSQGLSGPGYEQYF.

The rearrangement uses TRBV5-1 and TRBJ2-2; D is unclear. Per the germline V gene, CDR1 is SGHRS and CDR2 is YFSETQ. V lost 0 bases, J lost 3 bases, and 9 bases lay in between. The CDR3 loop spans 15 amino acids. This CDR3 reads CASSLEKGYTGELFF. Here the CDR3 DNA reads TGCGCCAGCAGCTTGGAAAAGGGATACACCGGGGAGCTGTTTTTT.

This chain joins TRBV10-2 and TRBJ1-5; TRBD1 agrees at 7 bases. The CDR3 length is 14 residues. In germline, CDR1 is WSHSY, CDR2 SAAADI. The V and J ends lost 10 bases and 2 bases, in that order; junction bases with no gene match: 8. The CDR3 protein is CATRYGQGNQPQHF. The CDR3 DNA reads as TGCGCCACCCGATACGGACAGGGCAATCAGCCCCAGCATTTT.

The J gene is TRBJ1-1, the V gene TRBV30; D gene ambiguous. The CDR3 length is 12 residues. V dropped 5 bases and J dropped 1 base, with 8 bases sitting between them. The V gene's germline CDR1 is GTSNPN and CDR2 SVGIG (reference sequence). The CDR3 reads CAWCDGNTEAFF. CDR3 nucleotide sequence: TGTGCCTGGTGTGACGGGAACACTGAAGCTTTCTTT.

V and J are TRBV11-2 and TRBJ2-3, with 7 bases fitting TRBD1. V lost 3 bases to trimming and J lost 5 bases; unmatched junction nucleotides: 8. CDR3 length equals 15 residues. Germline assignment: CDR1 SGHAT and CDR2 FQNNGV. This CDR3 is CASSFRDSLGDTQYF. In DNA, the CDR3 is TGTGCCAGCAGCTTCCGGGACAGTCTGGGAGATACGCAGTATTTT.

The gene calls are TRBV5-1 and TRBJ1-4; D possibly corresponds to TRBD1 (5 bases). CDR3 size: 14 residues. Trimming pared 0 bases from V and 8 bases from J, leaving 11 bases between. Per the germline V gene, CDR1 is SGHRS and CDR2 is YFSETQ. The CDR3 loop reads CASSLGRESEKLFF. CDR3 nucleotides: TGCGCCAGCAGCTTGGGCAGGGAAAGCGAAAAACTGTTTTTT.

Only one count was recorded for this clone. The chain's CDR3 is CASSPIPGQMNTEAFF. The CDR3 nucleotides are TGTGCCAGCAGCCCGATACCGGGACAGATGAACACTGAAGCTTTCTTT. The gene calls are TRBV7-8 and TRBJ1-1, with 7 bases matching TRBD1. The V and J ends lost 5 bases and 0 bases, in that order; junction bases with no gene match: 9. The CDR3 covers 16 residues. Germline V lookup: CDR1 SGHVS, CDR2 FQNEAQ.

This chain links TRBV27 with TRBJ2-6; tentatively, D is TRBD1 (5 bases). The CDR3 loop spans 19 amino acids. Trimming removed 6 bases from V and 0 bases from J, with 21 bases in between. The germline V gene encodes CDR1 MNHEY and CDR2 SMNVEV (reference sequence). The CDR3 spells CASSVRVTGRHSGANVLTF. CDR3 bases: TGTGCCAGCAGCGTCCGGGTAACAGGCCGACACTCTGGGGCCAACGTCCTGACTTTC.

The chain is built from TRBV11-2 and TRBJ1-3; the D is unclear. CDR1 and CDR2 from the germline V gene are SGHAT and FQNNGV. Trimming left V 4 bases short and J 0 bases short, with 19 bases between. The CDR3 has 18 residues. DNA of the CDR3: TGTGCCAGCAGCTCTTTCGGTCTTCCTCTAAGCTCTGGAAACACCATATATTTT. This translates into CASSSFGLPLSSGNTIYF.

The rearrangement joins TRBV4-3 to TRBJ2-5; a weak D match, TRBD2 (7 bases). Germline assignment: CDR1 LGHNA and CDR2 YSLEER. The CDR3 is 14 residues long. Trimming left V 3 bases short and J 5 bases short, with 13 bases between. CDR3 DNA sequence: TGCGCCAGCAGCCATACAGGGCGGGGGGAGACCCAGTACTTC. Its translation: CASSHTGRGETQYF.

V is TRBV7-2 and J is TRBJ1-5, with D unclear. The germline V and J ends were trimmed by 2 bases and 1 base, with 12 bases remaining between them. The germline V gene encodes CDR1 SGHTA and CDR2 FQGNSA. The CDR3 is 16 residues long. Here the CDR3 DNA reads TGTGCCAGCAGCTTAATAGGACGTTTCAGCAATCAGCCCCAGCATTTT. Amino acid sequence: CASSLIGRFSNQPQHF.

The CDR3: CASSVQGVEENTIYF. DNA for the CDR3: TGTGCCAGTAGTGTACAGGGAGTAGAAGAAAACACCATATATTTT. The chain uses TRBV19 and TRBJ1-3; tentative D call: TRBD1 (6 bases). Germline CDR1 and CDR2: LNHDA and SQIVND (reference sequence). The V end lost 5 bases, the J end lost 6 bases, and 17 bases lay between the germline ends. The CDR3 sequence is 15 residues long.

Here the CDR3 reads CASAPTGPREEYSNQPQHF. CDR3 coding DNA: TGCGCCAGCGCCCCGACAGGCCCACGCGAAGAGTATAGCAATCAGCCCCAGCATTTT. This chain uses TRBV23-1 with TRBJ1-5; D is perhaps TRBD1 (6 bases). TRBV23-1 is reported as an ORF; its role is uncertain. This CDR3 region has 19 residues. Trimming left V 8 bases short and J 0 bases short, with 26 bases between.

The rearrangement uses TRBV6-4 and TRBJ2-3; tentatively, D is TRBD1 (5 bases). V was cut by 0 bases and J by 3 bases, with 10 bases left in between. The CDR3 is 15 amino acids. Germline V gene lookup returns CDR1 MRHNA and CDR2 SNTAGT. The CDR3 loop reads CASSDSAGLTDTQYF. The CDR3 region has the DNA TGTGCCAGCAGTGACTCGGCAGGGCTTACAGATACGCAGTATTTT.

For the CDR3, the DNA is TGTGCCAGCACCCGGGCGTCAGGGGGGAACACTGAAGCTTTCTTT. It translates to CASTRASGGNTEAFF. The chain couples TRBV27 to TRBJ1-1, with 7 positions matching TRBD1. The CDR3 runs to 15 residues. The trim removed 7 bases at V and 1 base at J, leaving 9 bases unmatched. The V gene's germline CDR1 is MNHEY and CDR2 SMNVEV (reference sequence).

The chain couples TRBV28 to TRBJ1-6, with a possible D match to TRBD1 (5 bases). In germline, CDR1 is MDHEN, CDR2 SYDVKM. The V gene lost 4 bases and the J gene lost 9 bases, with 13 bases spanning the gap. The CDR3 contains 14 residues. DNA of the CDR3: TGTGCCAGCAGTTCGGGTCAGGGCACTTCACCCCTCCACTTT. Its translation is CASSSGQGTSPLHF.